The TCR beta chain under discussion was sequenced for a study of T cell clusters in autoimmune cytopenias. Study as a whole: The median distinct TRB clonotype count was around 2,400 per sample, from a median about 54,000 reads. Points from the study as a whole: The T cell clusters came from computational analysis alone and lack functional validation.

The CDR3 runs 13 residues. Looked up from germline, CDR1 is GTSNPN and CDR2 is SVGIG (reference sequence). Each sample's input was about 270 ng genomic DNA, 40,000 or so genome equivalents. This clonotype is deemed medium-sized by its frequency. As yet, its antigen is unknown. One tube held mixed TRB-A and TRB-B primer pools for touch-down PCR. TCRdb derives one entry per CDR3 protein from the multiplex PCR reads, leaving out DNA. This table holds approximately 13,000 distinct CDR3 sequences. These data are also associated with another study on T cell repertoires in aging, cancer and after chemotherapy.

This rearrangement joins TRBV30 to TRBJ1-2. The sequence derives from a human donor in good health. The sequencing input was peripheral blood. The CDR3 loop reads CAWSVRGLYGYTF.